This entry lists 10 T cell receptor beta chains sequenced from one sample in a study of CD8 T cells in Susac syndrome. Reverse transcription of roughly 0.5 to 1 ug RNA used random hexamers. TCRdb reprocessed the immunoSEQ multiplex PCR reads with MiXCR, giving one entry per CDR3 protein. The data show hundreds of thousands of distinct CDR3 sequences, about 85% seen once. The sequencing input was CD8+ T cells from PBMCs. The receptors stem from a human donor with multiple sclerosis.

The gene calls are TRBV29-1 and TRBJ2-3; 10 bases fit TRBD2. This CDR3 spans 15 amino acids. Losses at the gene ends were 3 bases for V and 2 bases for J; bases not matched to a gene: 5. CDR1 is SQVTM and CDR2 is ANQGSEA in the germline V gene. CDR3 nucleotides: TGCAGCGTTGATACTAGCGGGACTTACACAGATACGCAGTATTTT. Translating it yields CSVDTSGTYTDTQYF.

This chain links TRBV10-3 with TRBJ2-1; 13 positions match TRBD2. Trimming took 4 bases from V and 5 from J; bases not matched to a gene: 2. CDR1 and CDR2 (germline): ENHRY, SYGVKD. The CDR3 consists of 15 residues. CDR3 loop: CAISVTSGGDNEQFF. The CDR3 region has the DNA TGTGCCATCAGTGTTACTAGCGGGGGGGACAATGAGCAGTTCTTC.

This CDR3 is CASSFPSRSSYNEQFF. CDR3 DNA: TGTGCCAGCAGTTTTCCTAGCCGAAGCTCCTACAATGAGCAGTTCTTC. The chain carries TRBV12-3 or TRBV12-4 and TRBJ2-1; weak D call: TRBD2 (5 bases). The length of the CDR3 is 16 residues. Trimming removed 3 bases at V and 0 bases at J, with 12 bases between.

CDR3: CASSLGGVNYNEQFF. DNA for the CDR3: TGTGCCAGCAGCTTAGGAGGGGTAAACTACAATGAGCAGTTCTTC. This chain joins TRBV7-2 and TRBJ2-1; D might be TRBD1 or TRBD2, each matching 5 bases. Deletions cut 1 base from V and 3 bases from J, with 10 bases between. The CDR3 sequence is 15 residues long. CDR1 SGHTA and CDR2 FQGNSA come from the germline V gene.

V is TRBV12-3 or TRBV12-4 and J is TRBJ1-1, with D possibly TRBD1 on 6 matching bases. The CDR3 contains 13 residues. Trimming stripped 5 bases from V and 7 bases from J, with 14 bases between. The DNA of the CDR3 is TGTGCCAGCAGTGCCACAGGGTCGGATGAAGCTTTCTTT. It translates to CASSATGSDEAFF.

The CDR3 DNA follows: TGTGCCAGCAGTTTATCTGTGGGTAGAGAAGCTTTCTTT. Its protein product is CASSLSVGREAFF. The chain recombines TRBV27 with TRBJ1-1; D ambiguous. CDR1 is MNHEY, CDR2 SMNVEV, per germline (reference sequence). Trimming left V 0 bases short and J 8 bases short, with 10 bases between. The CDR3 totals 13 residues.

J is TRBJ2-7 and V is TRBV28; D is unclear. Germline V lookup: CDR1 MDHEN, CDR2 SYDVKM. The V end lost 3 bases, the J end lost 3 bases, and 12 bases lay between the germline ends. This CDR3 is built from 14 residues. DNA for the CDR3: TGTGCCAGCAGTTTTTTGGGGTCCAACTACGAGCAGTACTTC. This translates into CASSFLGSNYEQYF.

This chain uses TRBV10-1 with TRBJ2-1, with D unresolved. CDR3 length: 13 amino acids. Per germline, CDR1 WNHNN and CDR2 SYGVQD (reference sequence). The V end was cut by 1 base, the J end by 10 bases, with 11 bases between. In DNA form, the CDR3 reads TGCGCCAGCAGTGAGTTCATGGAAATGGAGCAGTTCTTC. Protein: CASSEFMEMEQFF.

CDR3: CASSSSGGREQYF. The CDR3 DNA reads as TGTGCCAGCAGCTCAAGCGGGGGGCGGGAGCAGTACTTC. The chain uses TRBV11-2 and TRBJ2-7, with TRBD2 matching 9 bases. V trimming: 4 bases; J trimming: 7 bases; junction bases outside the gene matches: 5. The germline V gene has CDR1 SGHAT and CDR2 FQNNGV. This CDR3 region has 13 residues.

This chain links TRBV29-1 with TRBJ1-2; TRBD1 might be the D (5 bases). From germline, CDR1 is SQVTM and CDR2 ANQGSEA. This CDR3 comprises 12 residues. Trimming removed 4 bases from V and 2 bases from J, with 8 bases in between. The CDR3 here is CSVGSGNYGYTF. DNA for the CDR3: TGCAGCGTTGGTTCAGGGAACTATGGCTACACCTTC.